One T cell receptor beta chain is described in this entry. Its target is unknown. PCR amplification relied on 60 Vbeta primers (plus 13 Jbeta primers). Produced via immunoSEQ multiplex PCR; TCRdb's table is partial and in-frame only. This sample yields approximately 77,000 clones, of which around 80% are seen a single time; 9% to 13% belongs to the top ten. This record belongs to a study of cytomegalovirus exposure and HLA in healthy donors. Overall study results and limits: Prediction of most subjects' HLA-A and HLA-B alleles by TCR beta sequences was reportedly accurate. The authors listed over 150 TCR beta chains as cytomegalovirus-associated. In presence/absence analyses, roughly uniform sequencing depth across donors was assumed.

The sample consisted of PBMCs. The source is a male donor in good health and CMV-seropositive.

The CDR3 sequence is CASIMDRVGLMNTEAFF. The CDR3 DNA is TGTGCCAGCATCATGGACAGGGTGGGGCTAATGAACACTGAAGCTTTCTTT. The rearrangement uses TRBV28 and TRBJ1-1, with TRBD1 matching over 8 bases. CDR3 size: 17 residues. Germline V gene lookup returns CDR1 MDHEN and CDR2 SYDVKM. Losses at the gene ends were 7 bases for V and 0 bases for J; bases not matched to a gene: 13.